Following are 24 T cell receptor beta chains from one sample sequenced in a study of cytomegalovirus exposure and HLA in healthy donors. PCR employed 60 Vbeta and 13 Jbeta primers. Data came from immunoSEQ multiplex PCR; TCRdb stores just in-frame clones and leaves some out. The table records approximately 150,000 clones, around 75% of them present only once. The sequencing input was PBMCs. All receptors derive from a man aged 18-30 years in good health and CMV-seropositive.

The chain couples TRBV27 to TRBJ2-7; 9 nucleotides line up with TRBD1. There are 16 residues in the CDR3. In germline, CDR1 is MNHEY, CDR2 SMNVEV (reference sequence). Trimming took 7 bases from V and 6 from J; bases not matched to a gene: 16. CDR3 bases: TGTGCCAGCATCGATCTCCAGGGGACAGGGTTGACCGAGCAGTACTTC. Its protein product is CASIDLQGTGLTEQYF.

The rearrangement uses TRBV19 and TRBJ2-7, with 9 bases that match TRBD1. V lost 8 bases to trimming and J lost 1 base; unmatched junction nucleotides: 9. The CDR3 contains 15 residues. Germline lookup yields CDR1 LNHDA and CDR2 SQIVND (reference sequence). CDR3 coding DNA: TGTGCCAGTCGTCAACAGGGGGCGGTTTCCTACGAGCAGTACTTC. Its protein product is CASRQQGAVSYEQYF. Full variable domain (remainder filled in from reference TRBV19 and TRBJ2-7): DGGITQSPKYLFRKEGQNVTLSCEQNLNHDAMYWYRQDPGQGLRLIYYSQIVNDFQKGDIAEGYSVSREKKESFPLTVTSAQKNPTAFYLCASRQQGAVSYEQYFGPGTRLTVT.

V gene TRBV29-1 combines with J gene TRBJ1-1; a weak D match, TRBD1 (6 bases). The V end was cut by 3 bases, the J end by 2 bases, with 19 bases between. The CDR3 totals 16 residues. The germline CDR1 and CDR2 sequences are SQVTM and ANQGSEA. CDR3 sequence: CSVEEPLGGANTEAFF. Written as DNA, the CDR3 is TGCAGCGTTGAGGAACCCTTGGGGGGGGCTAACACTGAAGCTTTCTTT.

This chain connects TRBV7-2 to TRBJ2-1, with a tentative D call TRBD1 (5 bases). Germline CDR1 is SGHTA and CDR2 is FQGNSA. Trimming removed 3 bases at V and 0 bases at J, with 9 bases between. The CDR3 sequence is 15 residues long. In DNA, the CDR3 is TGTGCCAGCAGCTTCGACAGAAGCTCCTACAATGAGCAGTTCTTC. Its translation: CASSFDRSSYNEQFF.

This chain joins TRBV5-3 and TRBJ2-4, with TRBD1 as a possible D gene (6 bases). TRBV5-3 is marked as an open reading frame, function uncertain. Trimming took off 6 bases at V and 0 bases at J, with 7 bases between the two ends. The CDR3 sequence is 13 residues long. The CDR3 protein is CARTDRAKNIQYF. As DNA, the CDR3 is TGTGCCAGAACGGACAGAGCCAAAAACATTCAGTACTTC.

The chain joins TRBV27 to TRBJ2-2, with 8 positions matching TRBD1. From germline, CDR1 is MNHEY and CDR2 SMNVEV (reference sequence). The J segment lost 0 bases and the V segment lost 6 bases, leaving 0 bases of the junction unmatched. The CDR3 is 14 residues long. The CDR3 is CASRDRANTGELFF. The CDR3 region has the DNA TGTGCCAGCAGGGACAGGGCGAACACCGGGGAGCTGTTTTTT.

The V call is TRBV5-1, the J call TRBJ2-7, with TRBD2 matching over 10 bases. The CDR3 consists of 18 residues. Per germline, CDR1 SGHRS and CDR2 YFSETQ. V trimming: 0 bases; J trimming: 4 bases; junction bases outside the gene matches: 13. The CDR3 nucleotides are TGCGCCAGCAGCTTGGCTTGGACTAGCGGTGGCGAGGGATACGAGCAGTACTTC. It encodes CASSLAWTSGGEGYEQYF.

J is TRBJ2-1 and V is TRBV28; 10 bases map to TRBD2. V lost 3 bases, J lost 13 bases, and 9 bases stayed unmatched. Germline CDR1 reads MDHEN; CDR2 reads SYDVKM. The length of the CDR3 is 14 residues. CDR3 loop: CASSFRLAGVGQFF. The CDR3 DNA follows: TGTGCCAGCAGTTTTAGGCTAGCGGGAGTGGGTCAGTTCTTC.

The chain's CDR3 is CASPPTGLNTGELFF. CDR3 nucleotides: TGTGCCAGCCCCCCGACAGGCTTGAACACCGGGGAGCTGTTTTTT. The chain joins TRBV5-8 to TRBJ2-2, with D perhaps matching TRBD1 (6 bases). Looked up from germline, CDR1 is SGHTS and CDR2 is YDEGEE. CDR3 length equals 15 residues. The V and J ends lost 7 bases and 1 base respectively, with 14 bases between them.

Turning to this clone: A much bigger clone sits one base away, suggesting this may be a read error. The CDR3, as DNA: TGCGCCAGCAGCCAAAGGGAGACGAATGAAAAACTGTTTTTT. As protein: CASSQRETNEKLFF. V gene TRBV4-1 combines with J gene TRBJ1-4, with D unclear. Per germline, CDR1 MGHRA and CDR2 YSYEKL. V was cut by 2 bases and J by 5 bases, with 9 bases left in between. The CDR3 is 14 amino acids.

The chain recombines TRBV29-1 with TRBJ1-3; D remains ambiguous. Germline loops: CDR1 SQVTM, CDR2 ANQGSEA. With 4 bases removed from V and 0 bases from J, the gap between germline ends came to 10 bases. This CDR3 contains 14 residues. The CDR3 is CSVVRHPSGNTIYF. The CDR3 region has the DNA TGCAGCGTTGTGAGACATCCCTCTGGAAACACCATATATTTT.

The CDR3 loop is CASSLSSAQYF. The CDR3 nucleotides read TGTGCCAGCAGCCTCAGTAGCGCGCAGTATTTT. The chain carries TRBV5-5 and TRBJ2-3, with D perhaps TRBD2 (5 bases). CDR1 and CDR2 from the germline V gene are SGHKS and YYEKEE (reference sequence). Between the trimmed V and J ends, which lost 4 bases and 10 bases, there was a span of 10 bases. The CDR3 consists of 11 residues.

The V gene is TRBV7-8, the J gene TRBJ1-1, with 10 bases matching TRBD1. CDR1 is SGHVS and CDR2 is FQNEAQ in the germline V gene. Trimming removed 6 bases from V and 3 bases from J; junction bases left unmatched: 4. The CDR3 runs 14 residues. CDR3 DNA: TGTGCCAGCAGGACAGGGGGCGGGTACACTGAAGCTTTCTTT. This gives the protein CASRTGGGYTEAFF.

The genes are TRBV19 and TRBJ2-2; D uncertain. Germline lookup yields CDR1 LNHDA and CDR2 SQIVND (reference sequence). The CDR3 sequence is 15 residues long. V was trimmed by 5 bases and J by 2 bases, leaving 12 bases between them. The CDR3 nucleotides read TGTGCCAGTAGTGTAGGGCAGGTTAACACCGGGGAGCTGTTTTTT. It translates to CASSVGQVNTGELFF.

The chain has TRBV2 and TRBJ1-5; weak D call: TRBD1 (5 bases). CDR1 is SNHLY and CDR2 is FYNNEI in the germline V gene. V dropped 7 bases and J dropped 3 bases, with 13 bases sitting between them. This CDR3 is 14 amino acids long. The CDR3 DNA sequence: TGTGCCAGCATGAACCAGGGTCCCAATCAGCCCCAGCATTTT. Its translation: CASMNQGPNQPQHF.

The chain recombines TRBV25-1 with TRBJ2-1; TRBD1 matches 10 bases. There are 14 residues in the CDR3. Trimming cost V 4 bases and J 8 bases; bases outside gene matches: 5. Per the germline V gene, CDR1 is MGHDK and CDR2 is SYGVNS. CDR3 DNA sequence: TGTGCCAGCAGTGTCCGGGACAGGGGCGATGAGCAGTTCTTC. Translated, it gives CASSVRDRGDEQFF.

This chain uses TRBV28 with TRBJ1-2; a weak D match, TRBD1 (5 bases). This CDR3 is built from 15 residues. V lost 4 bases, J lost 7 bases, and 19 bases lay in between. Germline V gene lookup returns CDR1 MDHEN and CDR2 SYDVKM. The CDR3 loop is CASSSTAQPYLGYTF. The CDR3 coding sequence is TGTGCCAGCAGTTCGACAGCTCAGCCCTATCTTGGCTACACCTTC.

The chain employs TRBV10-2 and TRBJ2-1; D perhaps matches TRBD2 (7 bases). V was shortened by 6 bases and J by 0 bases, with 12 bases between the two germline ends. This CDR3 contains 15 residues. Germline V CDR1 and CDR2: WSHSY, SAAADI. In nucleotides, the CDR3 is TGCGCCAGCAGCGGGGGGCGGAGCTCCTACAATGAGCAGTTCTTC. Its protein is CASSGGRSSYNEQFF.

CDR3 residues: CASGRAGNYGYTF. In nucleotides, the CDR3 is TGTGCTAGTGGTCGAGCAGGGAACTATGGCTACACCTTC. The chain recombines TRBV12-5 with TRBJ1-2, with D possibly being TRBD1 (5 bases). Germline V gene lookup returns CDR1 LGHNT and CDR2 FRNRAP. V shed 5 bases and J shed 2 bases, with 9 bases lying between them. The CDR3 extends over 13 amino acids.

This chain links TRBV27 with TRBJ2-2; 8 bases are shared with TRBD1. CDR1 and CDR2 (germline): MNHEY, SMNVEV (reference sequence). J lost 3 bases, V lost 7 bases, and 10 bases had no gene match. CDR3 length: 16 amino acids. The chain's CDR3 is CASKQGQGWYTGELFF. The DNA of the CDR3 is TGTGCCAGCAAACAAGGACAGGGATGGTACACCGGGGAGCTGTTTTTT.

The genes are TRBV7-9 and TRBJ1-2, with TRBD1 identical over 11 bases. The germline CDR1 and CDR2 sequences are SEHNR and FQNEAQ (reference sequence). The CDR3 sequence is 13 residues long. Losses at the gene ends were 5 bases for V and 8 bases for J; bases not matched to a gene: 4. The CDR3 here is CASSPRDRGGYTF. The CDR3 DNA reads TGTGCCAGCAGCCCCCGGGACAGGGGGGGCTACACCTTC. Together with reference TRBV7-9 and TRBJ1-2, the CDR3 gives the full variable domain: DTGVSQNPRHKITKRGQNVTFRCDPISEHNRLYWYRQTLGQGPEFLTYFQNEAQLEKSRLLSDRFSAERPKGSFSTLEIQRTEQGDSAMYLCASSPRDRGGYTFGSGTRLTVV.

This clone has just a few counts. V is TRBV6-6 and J is TRBJ2-7, with 10 nucleotides matching TRBD2. From germline, CDR1 is MNHNY and CDR2 SVGAGI (reference sequence). The CDR3 totals 15 residues. V gave up 6 bases and J gave up 5 bases; unmatched junction bases: 10. The CDR3 region is CASSHLAGVDHEQYF. The CDR3 coding sequence is TGTGCCAGCAGCCATCTAGCGGGAGTAGACCACGAGCAGTACTTC.

The J gene is TRBJ1-2, the V gene TRBV11-2, with a weak D call TRBD1 (5 bases). Deletions cut 8 bases from V and 4 bases from J, with 11 bases between. CDR3 length: 12 residues. The germline V gene encodes CDR1 SGHAT and CDR2 FQNNGV. The DNA for the CDR3 is TGTGCCAGCTCTGGGCAGGGCTATGGCTACACCTTC. Protein: CASSGQGYGYTF.

This clone came up a few times. The chain links TRBV5-1 to TRBJ2-1, with 12 nucleotides matching TRBD2. The CDR3 loop spans 14 amino acids. CDR1 and CDR2 from the germline V gene are SGHRS and YFSETQ. With 4 bases clipped from V and 9 bases from J, the junction kept 5 bases outside the gene matches. CDR3 protein: CASSASSGRAEQFF. CDR3 DNA sequence: TGCGCCAGCAGCGCGTCTAGCGGGAGGGCTGAGCAGTTCTTC.